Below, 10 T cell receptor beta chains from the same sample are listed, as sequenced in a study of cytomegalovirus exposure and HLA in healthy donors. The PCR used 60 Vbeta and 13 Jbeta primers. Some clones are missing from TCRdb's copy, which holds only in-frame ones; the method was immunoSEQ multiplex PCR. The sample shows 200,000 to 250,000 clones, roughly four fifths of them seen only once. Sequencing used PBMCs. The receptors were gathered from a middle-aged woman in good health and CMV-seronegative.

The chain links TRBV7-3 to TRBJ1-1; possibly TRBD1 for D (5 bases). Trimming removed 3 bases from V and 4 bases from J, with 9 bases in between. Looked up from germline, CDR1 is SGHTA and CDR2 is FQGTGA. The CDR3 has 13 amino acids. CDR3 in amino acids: CASSFQGLTEAFF. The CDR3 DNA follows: TGTGCCAGCAGCTTCCAGGGCCTCACTGAAGCTTTCTTT.

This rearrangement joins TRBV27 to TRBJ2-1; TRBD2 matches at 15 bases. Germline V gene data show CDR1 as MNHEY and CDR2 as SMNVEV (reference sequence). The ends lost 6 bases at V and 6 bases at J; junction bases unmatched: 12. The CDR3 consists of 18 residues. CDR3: CASSSGLAGGPGSNEQFF. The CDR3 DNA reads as TGTGCCAGCAGCTCCGGACTAGCGGGAGGGCCCGGAAGCAATGAGCAGTTCTTC.

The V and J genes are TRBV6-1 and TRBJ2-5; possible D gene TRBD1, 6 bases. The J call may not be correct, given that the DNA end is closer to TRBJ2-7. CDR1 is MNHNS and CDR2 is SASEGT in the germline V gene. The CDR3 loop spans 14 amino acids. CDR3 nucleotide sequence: TGTGCCAGCAGTGCAACCGGACAGTTATACGAGCAGTACTTC. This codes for CASSATGQLYEQYF.

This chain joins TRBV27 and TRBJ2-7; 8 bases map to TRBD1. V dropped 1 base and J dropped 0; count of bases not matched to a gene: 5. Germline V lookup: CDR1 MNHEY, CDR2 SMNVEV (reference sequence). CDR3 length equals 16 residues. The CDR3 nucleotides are TGTGCCAGCAGTTTATTCCCAGGGGGCGACTCCTACGAGCAGTACTTC. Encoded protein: CASSLFPGGDSYEQYF.

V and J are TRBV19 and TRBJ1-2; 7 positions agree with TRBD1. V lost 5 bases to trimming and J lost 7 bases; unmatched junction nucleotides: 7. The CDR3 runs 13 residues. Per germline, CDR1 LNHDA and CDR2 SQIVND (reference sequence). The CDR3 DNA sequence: TGTGCCAGTAGTCTTCGACAGGGTGGTGGCTACACCTTC. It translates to CASSLRQGGGYTF.

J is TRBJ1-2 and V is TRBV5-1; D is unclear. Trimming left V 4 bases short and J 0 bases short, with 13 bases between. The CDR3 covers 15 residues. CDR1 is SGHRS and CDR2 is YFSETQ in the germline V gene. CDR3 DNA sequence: TGCGCCAGCAGCCAGATTGGTCCACCTAACTATGGCTACACCTTC. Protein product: CASSQIGPPNYGYTF.

The CDR3 loop is CASSPRQGENTEAFF. The DNA of the CDR3 is TGTGCCAGCAGTCCTAGACAGGGAGAGAACACTGAAGCTTTCTTT. This chain uses TRBV27 with TRBJ1-1; TRBD1 agrees at 7 bases. Trimming removed 5 bases from V and 1 base from J; junction bases left unmatched: 7. The length of the CDR3 is 15 residues. Germline-derived CDR1 and CDR2 are MNHEY and SMNVEV (reference sequence).

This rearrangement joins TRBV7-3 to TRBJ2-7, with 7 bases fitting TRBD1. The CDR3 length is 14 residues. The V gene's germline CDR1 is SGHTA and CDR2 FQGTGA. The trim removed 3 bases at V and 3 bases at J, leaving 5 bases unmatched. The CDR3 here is CASSLRQGSYEQYF. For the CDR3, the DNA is TGTGCCAGCAGCTTGAGACAGGGTAGCTACGAGCAGTACTTC.

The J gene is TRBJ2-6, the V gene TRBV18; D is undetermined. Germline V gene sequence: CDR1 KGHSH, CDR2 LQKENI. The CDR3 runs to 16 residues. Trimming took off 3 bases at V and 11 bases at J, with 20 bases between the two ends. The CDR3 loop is CASSPQDQAGLDVLTF. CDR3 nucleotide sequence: TGTGCCAGCTCACCGCAAGACCAAGCTGGGCTTGACGTCCTGACTTTC.

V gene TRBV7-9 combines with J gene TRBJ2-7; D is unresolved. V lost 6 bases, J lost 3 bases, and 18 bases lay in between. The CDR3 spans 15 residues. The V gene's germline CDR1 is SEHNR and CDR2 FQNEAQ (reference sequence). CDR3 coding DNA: TGTGCCAGCAGGCCGCTTGGCGGAGCTCACTACGAGCAGTACTTC. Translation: CASRPLGGAHYEQYF.